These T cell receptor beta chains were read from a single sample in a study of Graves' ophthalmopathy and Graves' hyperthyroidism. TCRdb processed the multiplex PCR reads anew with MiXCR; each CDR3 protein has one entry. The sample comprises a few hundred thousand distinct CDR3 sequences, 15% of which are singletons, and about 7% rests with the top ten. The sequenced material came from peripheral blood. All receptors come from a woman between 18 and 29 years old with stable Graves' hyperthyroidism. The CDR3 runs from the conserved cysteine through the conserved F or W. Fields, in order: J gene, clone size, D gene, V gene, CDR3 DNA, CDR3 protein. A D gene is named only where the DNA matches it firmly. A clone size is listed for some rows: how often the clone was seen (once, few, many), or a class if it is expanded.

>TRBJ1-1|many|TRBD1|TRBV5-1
TGCGCCAGCAGCAAGGACAGGGCTGAAGCTTTCTTT
CASSKDRAEAFF
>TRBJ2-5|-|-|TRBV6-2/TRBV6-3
TGTGCCAGCAGTTACTTTGGGACACAAGAGACCCAGTACTTC
CASSYFGTQETQYF
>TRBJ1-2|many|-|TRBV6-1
TGTGCCAGCACTGATGACTATGGCTACACCTTC
CASTDDYGYTF
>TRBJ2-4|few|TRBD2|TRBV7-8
TGTGCCAGCACCCTCAGCGGGGGGGGAAACATTCAGTACTTC
CASTLSGGGNIQYF
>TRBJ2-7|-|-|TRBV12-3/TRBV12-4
TGTGCCAGCAGTTTCGCGGCCTACGAGCAGTACTTC
CASSFAAYEQYF
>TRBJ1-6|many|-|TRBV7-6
TGTGCCAGCAGCTTAGGTCCGCAGACCGATTCACCCCTCCACTTT
CASSLGPQTDSPLHF
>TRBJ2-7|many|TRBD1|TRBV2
TGTGCCAGCGGTAAGGAGACAGGGCTCTCCTACGAGCAGTACTTC
CASGKETGLSYEQYF
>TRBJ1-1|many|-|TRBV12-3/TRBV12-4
TGTGCCAGCAGTTTGGGTCAGCTAGCCCCCGAAGCTTTCTTT
CASSLGQLAPEAFF
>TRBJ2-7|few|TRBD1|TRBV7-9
TGTGCCAGCAGCTCTCGGACAGGGGGAACCTACGAGCAGTACTTC
CASSSRTGGTYEQYF
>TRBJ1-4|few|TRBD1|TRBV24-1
TGTGCCACCAGTGACCTAGGGACAGGCAACCTCTCTTATGAAAAACTGTTTTTT
CATSDLGTGNLSYEKLFF
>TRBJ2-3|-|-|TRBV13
TGTGCCAGCAGCCCCCTGATCACAGCTACGCAGTATTTT
CASSPLITATQYF
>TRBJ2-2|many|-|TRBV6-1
TGTGCCAGCAGTGAAGGAGAGAGCATCAACACCGGGGAGCTGTTTTTT
CASSEGESINTGELFF
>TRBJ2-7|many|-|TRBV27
TGTGCCAGCAGTCACAGGAGACGTTACGAGCAGTACTTC
CASSHRRRYEQYF
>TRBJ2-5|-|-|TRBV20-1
TGCAGTGCTAGGGGCCTAGGAGAGACCCAGTACTTC
CSARGLGETQYF
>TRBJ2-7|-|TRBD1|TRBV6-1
TGTGCCAGCAGTCCCCTACCCCCGGGACAGGGGTACGAGCAGTACTTC
CASSPLPPGQGYEQYF
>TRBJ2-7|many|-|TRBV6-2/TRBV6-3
TGTGCCAGCAGTTTGTCGGGGTACTACGAGCAGTACTTC
CASSLSGYYEQYF
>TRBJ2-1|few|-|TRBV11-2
TGTGCCAGCAGCCAACCCCCACCCTACAATGAGCAGTTCTTC
CASSQPPPYNEQFF
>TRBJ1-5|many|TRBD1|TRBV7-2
TGTGCCAGCAGCTCCGACAGGGGGTGGAATCAGCCCCAGCATTTT
CASSSDRGWNQPQHF
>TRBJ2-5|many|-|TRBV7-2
TGTGCCAGCAGCTCCCGGGACTACCAAGAGACCCAGTACTTC
CASSSRDYQETQYF
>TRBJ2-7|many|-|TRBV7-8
TGTGCCAGCAGCCCATACGGTTCCAGCGAGCAGTACTTC
CASSPYGSSEQYF
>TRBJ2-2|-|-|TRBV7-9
TGTGCCAGCTTTCTAGGGGGCACCGGGGAGCTGTTTTTT
CASFLGGTGELFF
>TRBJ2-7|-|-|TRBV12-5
TGTGCTAGTGGTTTGGTAATCGATCGGCAAATCGGCGAGCAGTACTTC
CASGLVIDRQIGEQYF
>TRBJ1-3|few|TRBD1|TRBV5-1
TGCGCCAGCGCCCGACAGGGACTTCGTGGAAACACCATATATTTT
CASARQGLRGNTIYF
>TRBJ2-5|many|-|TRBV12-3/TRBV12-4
TGTGCCAGCAGTTTGGGCCCCCAGGGCCTCCAAGAGACCCAGTACTTC
CASSLGPQGLQETQYF
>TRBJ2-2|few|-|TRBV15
TGTGCCACCGCGTATTCCGGGGAGCTGTTTTTT
CATAYSGELFF
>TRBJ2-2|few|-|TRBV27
TGTGCCAGCAGTTTGAGGGGGGTCACAACGAACACCGGGGAGCTGTTTTTT
CASSLRGVTTNTGELFF
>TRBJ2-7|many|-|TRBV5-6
TGTGCCAGCAGCCCTCTTCCGGGAGAGCTAGGGGGCTACGAGCAGTACTTC
CASSPLPGELGGYEQYF
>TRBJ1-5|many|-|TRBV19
TGTGCCTGCCGTGGGGGGTTGACGGGGCCCCAGCATTTT
CACRGGLTGPQHF
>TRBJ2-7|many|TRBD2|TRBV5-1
TGCGCCAGCAGCTCCGCCGGGACTAGCGGATCCTACGAGCAGTACTTC
CASSSAGTSGSYEQYF
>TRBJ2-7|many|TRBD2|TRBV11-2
TGTGCCAGCAGCTTAGATCTGAGGGCTAGCGGGGGATATCCCTACGAGCAGTACTTC
CASSLDLRASGGYPYEQYF
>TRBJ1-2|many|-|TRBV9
TGTGCCAGCAGCGTAGGACAGGGCTACACCTTC
CASSVGQGYTF
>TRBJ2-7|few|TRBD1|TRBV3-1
TGTGCCAGCAGCCAAGAAGGGGGACAGGGGGCCGAGCAGTACTTC
CASSQEGGQGAEQYF
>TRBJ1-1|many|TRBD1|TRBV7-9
TGTGCCAGCAGCTTGGACAGGGAGGATGAAGCTTTCTTT
CASSLDREDEAFF
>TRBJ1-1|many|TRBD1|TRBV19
TGTGCCAGTAGTCGACGGGACAGGGAAGCTTTCTTT
CASSRRDREAFF
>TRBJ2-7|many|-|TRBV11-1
TGTGCCAGCAGCTTCTTGGACTCGTCCGAGCAGTACTTC
CASSFLDSSEQYF
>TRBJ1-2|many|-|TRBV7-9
TGTGCCAGCAGCCCCGGGGACTATGGCTACACCTTC
CASSPGDYGYTF
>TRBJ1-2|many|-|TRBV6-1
TGTGCCAGCAGAGGCGGAACCTATGGCTACACCTTC
CASRGGTYGYTF
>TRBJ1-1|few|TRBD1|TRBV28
TGTGCCAGCAGTTTCCTGACAGGGGCGCGGGTCACTGAAGCTTTCTTT
CASSFLTGARVTEAFF
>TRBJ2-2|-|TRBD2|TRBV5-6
TGTGCCAGCAGCCGGAGCGGGGGAGTAGGAGGGGAGCTGTTTTTT
CASSRSGGVGGELFF
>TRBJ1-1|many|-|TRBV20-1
TGCAGTGTTTACCGTGGGAGGACAGTTGAAGCTTTCTTT
CSVYRGRTVEAFF
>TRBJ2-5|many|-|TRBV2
TGTGCCAGCACTCCCATCCCGGGGTTAGAAGAGACCCAGTACTTC
CASTPIPGLEETQYF
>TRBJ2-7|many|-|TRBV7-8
TGTGCCAGCAGCTTAGAGGGCAGAGACGAGCAGTACTTC
CASSLEGRDEQYF
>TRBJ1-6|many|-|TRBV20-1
TGCAGTGCTAGCGAAATGAGCTCCTATAATTCACCCCTCCACTTT
CSASEMSSYNSPLHF
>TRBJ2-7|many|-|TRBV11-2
TGTGCCAGCAGCTCGCGGGGCTCCTACGAGCAGTACTTC
CASSSRGSYEQYF
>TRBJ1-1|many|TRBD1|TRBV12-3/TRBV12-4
TGTGCCAGCAGTAGGTACAGGGGGGCCACTGAAGCTTTCTTT
CASSRYRGATEAFF
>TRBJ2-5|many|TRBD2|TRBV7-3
TGTGCCAGCAGCTTAGGGCCAGCGGGAGGGGAGACCCAGTACTTC
CASSLGPAGGETQYF
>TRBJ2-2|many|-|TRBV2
TGTGCCAGCAGTGCACAGGGTCCGGGGGAGCTGTTTTTT
CASSAQGPGELFF
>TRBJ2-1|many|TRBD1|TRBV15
TGTGCCACCAGCAGAGGTGAGGGACAGGCGTACAATGAGCAGTTCTTC
CATSRGEGQAYNEQFF
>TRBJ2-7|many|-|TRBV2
TGTGCCAGCACCCGGCAGGAATACGAGCAGTACTTC
CASTRQEYEQYF
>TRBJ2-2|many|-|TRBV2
TGTGCCAGCACTGCAGAAGGGGCCGGCACCGGGGAGCTGTTTTTT
CASTAEGAGTGELFF
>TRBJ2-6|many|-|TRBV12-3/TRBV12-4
TGTGCCAGCAGTTTTAGTTCAGGGTTTATTGGGGCCAACGTCCTGACTTTC
CASSFSSGFIGANVLTF
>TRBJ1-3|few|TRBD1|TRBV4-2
TGTGCCAGCAGCCAGCTAGGGGGCTCGATGATAATGGGATCAATCCTGGACACCATATATTTT
CASSQLGGSMIMGSILDTIYF
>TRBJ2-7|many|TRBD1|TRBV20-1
TGCAGTGCTCGGACAGGCTCCTACGAGCAGTACTTC
CSARTGSYEQYF
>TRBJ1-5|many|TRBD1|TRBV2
TGTGCCAGCAGTTTCGGACAGGCCGGGGGTCAGCCCCAGCATTTT
CASSFGQAGGQPQHF
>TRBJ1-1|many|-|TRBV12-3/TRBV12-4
TGTGCCAGCAGTTTTAGCAGGACCGCTGAAGCTTTCTTT
CASSFSRTAEAFF
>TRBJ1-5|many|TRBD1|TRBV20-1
TGCAGTGCTAGACGCCGACAGGGAGGGAATCAGCCCCAGCATTTT
CSARRRQGGNQPQHF
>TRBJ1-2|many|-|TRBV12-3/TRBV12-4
TGTGCCAGCAGCGGCAGAGGATTGGAGTATGGCTACACCTTC
CASSGRGLEYGYTF
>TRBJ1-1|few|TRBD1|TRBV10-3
TGTGCCATCGGGGACAGGGTGAACACTGAAGCTTTCTTT
CAIGDRVNTEAFF
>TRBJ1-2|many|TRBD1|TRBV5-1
TGCGCCAGCAGCCCGTGGACAGGGGGTGGCTACACCTTC
CASSPWTGGGYTF